Below are 11 T cell receptor beta chains sequenced from a single sample in a study of response to subunit inactivated influenza vaccine. MiXCR, applied by TCRdb to the RT-PCR reads, yields one record per CDR3 protein. The sample has about 160,000 distinct CDR3 sequences, roughly a tenth seen once. The sample here was non-naive T cells sorted from PBMCs, taken 35 to 45 days after vaccination. These receptors were collected from a man aged 50-60 years who received an inactivated influenza vaccine.

This clonotype was seen a handful of times. The chain links TRBV3-1 to TRBJ2-7; TRBD1 aligns across 7 bases. CDR1 LGHDT and CDR2 YNNKEL come from the germline V gene (reference sequence). The CDR3 runs to 13 residues. V dropped 4 bases and J dropped 8; count of bases not matched to a gene: 8. CDR3 sequence: CASSLTPGQKQYF. The CDR3 coding sequence is TGTGCCAGCAGCCTAACACCGGGACAGAAGCAGTACTTC.

The table lists this clonotype with many counts. V usage is TRBV21-1 and J usage is TRBJ1-5; TRBD1, the D gene given by the table, was not confirmed from the DNA. TRBV21-1 is a pseudogene locus. This CDR3 has 17 amino acids. The CDR3 sequence is CATVGQRPLKSNQPQHF. CDR3 DNA: TGTGCCACAGTTGGACAGAGGCCTTTGAAGAGCAATCAGCCCCAGCATTTT.

This chain joins TRBV3-1 and TRBJ1-6, with D perhaps matching TRBD1 (5 bases). The germline V and J ends were trimmed by 7 bases and 10 bases, with 17 bases remaining between them. The CDR3 sequence is 14 residues long. The germline gives CDR1 LGHDT, CDR2 YNNKEL (reference sequence). The CDR3 region has the DNA TGTGCCAGCACCCTACGGGGGGGAAGGTCACCCCTCCACTTT. It yields the protein CASTLRGGRSPLHF. The entire variable domain, with the rest obtained from reference TRBV3-1 and TRBJ1-6, is as follows: DTAVSQTPKYLVTQMGNDKSIKCEQNLGHDTMYWYKQDSKKFLKIMFSYNNKELIINETVPNRFSPKSPDKAHLNLHINSLELGDSAVYFCASTLRGGRSPLHFGNGTRLTVT.

This clonotype was seen only a few times. Because the CDR3's place on the DNA is in doubt, the DNA is left out and the CDR3 is given as listed by TCRdb. This chain links TRBV30 with TRBJ1-5. Looked up from germline, CDR1 is GTSNPN and CDR2 is SVGIG (reference sequence). The CDR3 is made up of 15 amino acids, end residues included. CDR3 sequence reads: CAWNFGSGMNQPQHF.

This clonotype was counted only a few times. The V call is TRBV12-3 or TRBV12-4, the J call TRBJ2-5; 10 bases fit TRBD2. V shed 10 bases, J shed 5 bases, and the junction held 4 bases outside the gene matches. The CDR3 extends over 12 amino acids. The CDR3 region has the DNA TGTGCCATCAGAGCGGGAGGGGAGACCCAGTACTTC. This gives the protein CAIRAGGETQYF.

Only a few counts were recorded for this clonotype. This chain connects TRBV10-3 to TRBJ2-3; TRBD2 matches 7 bases. With V trimmed by 8 bases and J by 0 bases, 5 bases remained unmatched. CDR1 and CDR2 from the germline V gene are ENHRY and SYGVKD. The CDR3 is 14 amino acids. CDR3 nucleotide sequence: TGTGCCATCGCAACGCGGGGGAGCACAGATACGCAGTATTTT. Its protein product is CAIATRGSTDTQYF.

This chain uses TRBV5-5 with TRBJ2-5; possible D gene TRBD2, 6 bases. CDR1 SGHKS and CDR2 YYEKEE come from the germline V gene (reference sequence). The CDR3 runs to 15 residues. The ends were cut back, 0 bases at V and 3 bases at J, with 12 bases in the middle. CDR3 nucleotides: TGTGCCAGCAGCTTGGTGGGGACTGCCAAAGAGACCCAGTACTTC. This codes for CASSLVGTAKETQYF.

This clonotype showed up many times. The chain recombines TRBV6-2 or TRBV6-3 with TRBJ2-2, with no clear D. The CDR3 extends over 15 amino acids. Germline lookup yields CDR1 MNHEY and CDR2 SVGEGT. Trimming cost V 6 bases and J 2 bases, with 13 bases left between them. DNA for the CDR3: TGTGCCAGCAGGGAGCTCACACTCAACACCGGGGAGCTGTTTTTT. Protein sequence: CASRELTLNTGELFF.

This clonotype turned up a few times. CDR3 residues: CATSNTRGLLPSGANVLTF. CDR3 bases: TGTGCCACCAGTAACACCAGGGGGCTTTTACCCTCTGGGGCCAACGTCCTGACTTTC. The chain has TRBV15 and TRBJ2-6; TRBD1 aligns across 8 bases. Trimming cost V 6 bases and J 0 bases; bases outside gene matches: 13. The germline CDR1 and CDR2 sequences are LNHNV and YYDKDF (reference sequence). This CDR3 has 19 amino acids.

This rearrangement joins TRBV20-1 to TRBJ1-4; 9 bases align to TRBD1. CDR3 length: 16 residues. The V gene end was trimmed by 8 bases and the J gene end by 4 bases; junction bases not matched to a gene: 14. Germline loops: CDR1 DFQATT, CDR2 SNEGSKA (reference sequence). CDR3 DNA: TGCAGTCCTTCGAAGGACAGGGGAGCCTTTAATGAAAAACTGTTTTTT. Its translation: CSPSKDRGAFNEKLFF.

This clonotype appeared many times. One end of the junction does not line up with germline, which may come from a read error. The V call is TRBV6-6, the J call TRBJ1-4; D may be TRBD1 (5 bases). The CDR3 is 12 residues long. Germline CDR1 MNHNY, CDR2 SVGAGI (reference sequence). CDR3 sequence reads: CASSYEGRALLF. The CDR3 nucleotides are TGTGCCAGCAGTTACGAGGGGAGGGCATTACTTTTT.